This T cell receptor beta chain was recovered during a study of shared clonotypes between healthy human individuals. Study-wide findings and caveats: Naive subsets typically showed greater estimated richness than memory subsets.

The repertoire was sequenced with immunoSEQ multiplex PCR; TCRdb's copy has only in-frame clones and lacks some. The data show about 600,000 clones, roughly 97% seen once. This CDR3 is built from 12 residues. CDR1 is LGHNA and CDR2 is YNFKEQ in the germline V gene. With 2 bases clipped from V and 11 bases from J, the junction kept 5 bases outside the gene matches. Comment on this clone: Its antigen is undetermined.

Adults of Caucasian background living in Nashville, Tennessee made up all donors. This chain connects TRBV4-2 to TRBJ1-2, with 7 bases lining up with TRBD1. Specimen: naive CD4+ T cells sorted from blood. As to subset: CD45RA+ positively selected. The clonotype comes from a woman between 25 and 40 years old in good health. CDR3 coding DNA: TGTGCCAGCAGCCAATGGACAGGAGGGTACACCTTC. It yields the protein CASSQWTGGYTF.